Each of the 23 T cell receptor beta chains below was sequenced from the same sample in a study of CD8 T cells in Susac syndrome. An amount of RNA that ranged from roughly 0.45 to 1 ug was reverse transcribed with random hexamers. TCRdb itself ran the immunoSEQ multiplex PCR reads through MiXCR, one entry per CDR3 protein. The profile covers 95,000 to 150,000 distinct CDR3 sequences, with around 96% appearing a single time and over 0.2% taken by the ten largest. The sequencing sample was made of CD8+ T cells from PBMCs. The origin of the receptors is a human donor with Susac syndrome.

The chain couples TRBV9 to TRBJ1-5; TRBD1 agrees at 7 bases. Losses at the gene ends were 3 bases for V and 3 bases for J; bases not matched to a gene: 6. Looked up from germline, CDR1 is SGDLS and CDR2 is YYNGEE. The CDR3 is 15 amino acids. The CDR3 is CASSGPGQLNQPQHF. The CDR3 bases are TGTGCCAGCAGCGGACCGGGACAGCTCAATCAGCCCCAGCATTTT.

The CDR3 loop reads CSVEDSQYTGELFF. As DNA, the CDR3 is TGCAGCGTTGAAGATTCTCAATACACCGGGGAGCTGTTTTTT. This chain uses TRBV29-1 with TRBJ2-2; unclear D gene. The CDR3 runs to 14 residues. The V and J ends lost 0 bases and 3 bases respectively, with 8 bases between them. The germline V gene has CDR1 SQVTM and CDR2 ANQGSEA.

V and J are TRBV13 and TRBJ2-1; D uncertain. CDR1 and CDR2 (germline): PRHDT, FYEKMQ (reference sequence). Trimming cost V 2 bases and J 0 bases, with 17 bases left between them. The CDR3 contains 18 residues. DNA of the CDR3: TGTGCCAGCAGCTTATGGCTGGAGCTCTCTAGCTCCTACAATGAGCAGTTCTTC. Translating gives CASSLWLELSSSYNEQFF.

The chain links TRBV4-2 to TRBJ2-2; D ambiguous. V gave up 0 bases and J gave up 8 bases, with 13 bases separating them. This CDR3 has 15 amino acids. The germline V gene encodes CDR1 LGHNA and CDR2 YNFKEQ. The CDR3 loop is CASSQDEPKVGELFF. CDR3 coding DNA: TGTGCCAGCAGCCAAGATGAGCCGAAGGTGGGGGAGCTGTTTTTT.

The sample holds a few counts of this clonotype. The rearrangement uses TRBV4-1 and TRBJ1-1; tentative D call: TRBD1 (5 bases). V was pared by 3 bases and J by 6 bases, with 11 bases between. CDR1 and CDR2 (germline): MGHRA, YSYEKL. This CDR3 spans 13 amino acids. As DNA, the CDR3 is TGCGCCAGCAGCCACATGGGACTCCCTGAAGCTTTCTTT. Translated: CASSHMGLPEAFF.

This clonotype was found a few times. V gene TRBV12-5 combines with J gene TRBJ2-5; weak D call: TRBD1 (6 bases). The CDR3 sequence is 15 residues long. V was cut by 4 bases and J by 2 bases, with 14 bases left in between. Germline V gives CDR1 LGHNT, CDR2 FRNRAP. CDR3 sequence (DNA): TGTGCTAGTGGTTCCACCGGGACACTGCAAGAGACCCAGTACTTC. Translated, it gives CASGSTGTLQETQYF.

The rearrangement joins TRBV27 to TRBJ2-7; possibly TRBD2 for D (6 bases). The CDR3 is 15 amino acids. Germline values: CDR1 MNHEY, CDR2 SMNVEV (reference sequence). The V end was cut by 1 base, the J end by 3 bases, with 13 bases between. Here the CDR3 DNA reads TGTGCCAGCAGTTTATTCGGGGGTACGGGCTACGAGCAGTACTTC. Its translation is CASSLFGGTGYEQYF.

The genes are TRBV30 and TRBJ2-7; TRBD1 aligns across 9 bases. Germline trimming cut 4 bases from V and 7 bases from J; bases unmatched to any gene: 8. This CDR3 region has 13 residues. Germline lookup yields CDR1 GTSNPN and CDR2 SVGIG (reference sequence). CDR3 residues: CAWTVAGTGEQYF. The CDR3 nucleotides read TGTGCCTGGACCGTAGCCGGGACAGGGGAGCAGTACTTC.

This chain joins TRBV5-4 and TRBJ2-7, with a possible D match to TRBD2 (6 bases). The V end lost 4 bases, the J end lost 2 bases, and 13 bases lay between the germline ends. Germline-derived CDR1 and CDR2 are SGHNT and YYREEE (reference sequence). The CDR3 sequence is 14 residues long. CDR3 DNA sequence: TGTGCCAGCAGCGCGGGACTGGGCGCCTACGAGCAGTACTTC. This sequence encodes CASSAGLGAYEQYF.

The chain has TRBV20-1 and TRBJ1-1; D is unresolved. Per germline, CDR1 DFQATT and CDR2 SNEGSKA (reference sequence). There are 13 residues in the CDR3. Between the trimmed V and J ends, which lost 4 bases and 3 bases, there was a span of 12 bases. The CDR3 protein is CSAKAHSDTEAFF. DNA of the CDR3: TGCAGTGCTAAGGCCCATTCCGACACTGAAGCTTTCTTT.

CDR3: CASSPGTSGQETQYF. CDR3 nucleotides: TGTGCCAGCAGTCCTGGGACTAGCGGCCAAGAGACCCAGTACTTC. The genes are TRBV6-5 and TRBJ2-5; 11 nucleotides align to TRBD2. Germline V gene lookup returns CDR1 MNHEY and CDR2 SVGAGI. Trimming at V came to 5 bases and at J to 1 base, leaving 3 bases not matched to a gene. The CDR3 totals 15 residues.

This chain connects TRBV24-1 to TRBJ2-4, with D possibly TRBD1 on 5 matching bases. Trimming removed 10 bases from V and 3 bases from J, with 9 bases in between. Per the germline V gene, CDR1 is KGHDR and CDR2 is SFDVKD. CDR3 size: 12 residues. The CDR3 nucleotides are TGTGCCACGCAGGGCTACAAAAACATTCAGTACTTC. It is translated as CATQGYKNIQYF.

This sequence joins TRBV6-6 and TRBJ2-5; 8 nucleotides agree with TRBD2. CDR1 is MNHNY and CDR2 is SVGAGI in the germline V gene (reference sequence). The CDR3 runs 16 residues. Trimming removed 1 base from V and 4 bases from J; junction bases left unmatched: 8. The CDR3 region has the DNA TGTGCCAGCAGTTACTTCGGGCGGGAGGCGGGAGAGACCCAGTACTTC. Translated, it gives CASSYFGREAGETQYF.

The gene calls are TRBV19 and TRBJ1-5; D gene unclear. CDR1 LNHDA and CDR2 SQIVND come from the germline V gene (reference sequence). The CDR3 has 12 amino acids. Trimming shortened V by 1 base and J by 6 bases, and 4 bases separated the two germline ends. The CDR3 here is CASSIGPQPQHF. Written as DNA, the CDR3 is TGTGCCAGTAGTATAGGGCCTCAGCCCCAGCATTTT.

The chain is built from TRBV2 and TRBJ1-1; no reliable D call. The CDR3 has 12 amino acids. V lost 11 bases and J 2 bases, leaving 12 bases between the germline ends. Germline V gives CDR1 SNHLY, CDR2 FYNNEI. CDR3 loop: CAGEAVNTEAFF. For the CDR3, the DNA is TGTGCCGGGGAGGCGGTCAACACTGAAGCTTTCTTT.

The V and J genes are TRBV7-2 and TRBJ1-3; D unresolved. V was trimmed by 1 base and J by 1 base, leaving 11 bases between them. Germline values: CDR1 SGHTA, CDR2 FQGNSA. The CDR3 runs to 16 residues. The CDR3 region has the DNA TGTGCCAGCAGCTTAGTGTCATGGGATTCTGGAAACACCATATATTTT. This encodes CASSLVSWDSGNTIYF.

CDR3 in DNA: TGTGCCAGCAGTTACGACTCTTATAGCAATCAGCCCCAGCATTTT. As protein: CASSYDSYSNQPQHF. The chain is built from TRBV6-5 and TRBJ1-5; D is unresolved. Germline CDR1 is MNHEY and CDR2 is SVGAGI. Trimming pared 2 bases from V and 0 bases from J, leaving 8 bases between. The CDR3 sequence is 15 residues long.

The genes are TRBV9 and TRBJ2-3; D gene ambiguous. The CDR3 has 16 residues. Germline V CDR1 and CDR2: SGDLS, YYNGEE. The germline V and J ends were trimmed by 1 base and 2 bases, with 14 bases remaining between them. CDR3 in DNA: TGTGCCAGCAGCGTACCTAGGTGGGGTGTCACAGATACGCAGTATTTT. This codes for CASSVPRWGVTDTQYF.

This clonotype came up once. The chain couples TRBV9 to TRBJ1-5; D gene unclear. Per germline, CDR1 SGDLS and CDR2 YYNGEE. The CDR3 covers 14 residues. The V end lost 0 bases, the J end lost 0 bases, and 4 bases lay between the germline ends. The CDR3 DNA sequence: TGTGCCAGCAGCGTAGGCTATAGCAATCAGCCCCAGCATTTT. Its protein is CASSVGYSNQPQHF.

The rearrangement links TRBV30 to TRBJ1-1; D is possibly TRBD1 (5 bases). From germline, CDR1 is GTSNPN and CDR2 SVGIG (reference sequence). The CDR3 sequence is 15 residues long. V was cut by 2 bases and J by 6 bases, with 19 bases left in between. The CDR3, as DNA: TGTGCCTGGAGTCCACCGGGACCCAGTGACCCTGAAGCTTTCTTT. Residues: CAWSPPGPSDPEAFF.

The rearrangement links TRBV28 to TRBJ2-6; D may be TRBD1 (5 bases). The CDR3 length is 17 residues. Trimming cost V 6 bases and J 1 base, with 16 bases left between them. The germline CDR1 and CDR2 sequences are MDHEN and SYDVKM. DNA for the CDR3: TGTGCCAGCAGCCCGGCAACAGGAGATTCTGGGGCCAACGTCCTGACTTTC. It codes for CASSPATGDSGANVLTF.

The rearrangement links TRBV7-9 to TRBJ2-3, with 13 bases that match TRBD2. Germline V CDR1 and CDR2: SEHNR, FQNEAQ (reference sequence). V dropped 5 bases and J dropped 6; count of bases not matched to a gene: 8. The CDR3 totals 16 residues. The CDR3 nucleotides read TGTGCCAGCAGCCCCGGGACTAGCGGGGAACGCGATACGCAGTATTTT. Encoded protein: CASSPGTSGERDTQYF. The full variable domain, in which reference TRBV7-9 and TRBJ2-3 provide the parts outside the CDR3, is DTGVSQNPRHKITKRGQNVTFRCDPISEHNRLYWYRQTLGQGPEFLTYFQNEAQLEKSRLLSDRFSAERPKGSFSTLEIQRTEQGDSAMYLCASSPGTSGERDTQYFGPGTRLTVL.

This clonotype was found once. The chain has TRBV4-1 and TRBJ2-7; 9 bases are a match to TRBD1. Germline V gene data show CDR1 as MGHRA and CDR2 as YSYEKL. The junction had 15 bases not matched to a gene; V was cut back by 2 bases and J by 4 bases. This CDR3 is 18 amino acids long. CDR3: CASSQPGQGSVIGYEQYF. Here the CDR3 DNA reads TGCGCCAGCAGCCAACCCGGACAGGGGTCGGTCATCGGATACGAGCAGTACTTC.